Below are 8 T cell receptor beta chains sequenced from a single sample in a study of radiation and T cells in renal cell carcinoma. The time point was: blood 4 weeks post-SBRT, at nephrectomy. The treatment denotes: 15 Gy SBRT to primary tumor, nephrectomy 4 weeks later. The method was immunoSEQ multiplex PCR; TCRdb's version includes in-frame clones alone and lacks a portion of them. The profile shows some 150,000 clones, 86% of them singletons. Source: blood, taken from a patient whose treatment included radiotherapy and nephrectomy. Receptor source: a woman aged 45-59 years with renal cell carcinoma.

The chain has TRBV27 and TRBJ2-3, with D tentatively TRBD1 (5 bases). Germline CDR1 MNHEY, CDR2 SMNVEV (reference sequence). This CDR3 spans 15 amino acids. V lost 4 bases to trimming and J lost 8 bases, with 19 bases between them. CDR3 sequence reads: CASSWARTQTGTQYF. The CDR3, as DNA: TGTGCCAGCAGTTGGGCCCGGACACAAACGGGTACGCAGTATTTT.

CDR3 protein: CASSLDFQNPSPLHF. DNA for the CDR3: TGTGCCAGCAGCTTAGATTTCCAGAACCCTTCACCCCTCCACTTT. The V call is TRBV11-2, the J call TRBJ1-6; D is unresolved. Per germline, CDR1 SGHAT and CDR2 FQNNGV. The CDR3 consists of 15 residues. Trimming stripped 0 bases from V and 9 bases from J, with 12 bases between.

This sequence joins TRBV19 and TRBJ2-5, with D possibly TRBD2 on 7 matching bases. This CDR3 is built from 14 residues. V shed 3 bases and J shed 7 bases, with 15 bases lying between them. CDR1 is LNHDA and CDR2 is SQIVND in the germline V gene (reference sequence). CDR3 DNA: TGTGCCAGTAGTATTTCGGGGGGCGCGGGGACCCAGTACTTC. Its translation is CASSISGGAGTQYF.

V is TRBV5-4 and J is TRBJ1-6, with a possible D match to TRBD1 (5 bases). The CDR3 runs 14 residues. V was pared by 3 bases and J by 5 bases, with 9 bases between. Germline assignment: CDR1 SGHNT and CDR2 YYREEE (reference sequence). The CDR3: CASSSTENNSPLHF. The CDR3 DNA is TGTGCCAGCAGCTCGACAGAGAATAATTCACCCCTCCACTTT.

The CDR3 DNA reads as TGTGCCAGCAGATCTCTCCCCCTAAGCAATGAGCAGTTCTTC. The encoded protein is CASRSLPLSNEQFF. The chain uses TRBV2 and TRBJ2-1, with D unresolved. Germline CDR1 SNHLY, CDR2 FYNNEI. V lost 6 bases to trimming and J lost 6 bases, with 15 bases between them. This CDR3 is built from 14 residues.

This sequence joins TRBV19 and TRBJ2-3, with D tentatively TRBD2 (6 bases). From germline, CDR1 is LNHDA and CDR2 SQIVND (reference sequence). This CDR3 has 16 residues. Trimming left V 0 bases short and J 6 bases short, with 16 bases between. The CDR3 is CASSIEEGTLRDTQYF. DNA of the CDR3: TGTGCCAGTAGTATAGAGGAGGGGACCCTAAGGGATACGCAGTATTTT.

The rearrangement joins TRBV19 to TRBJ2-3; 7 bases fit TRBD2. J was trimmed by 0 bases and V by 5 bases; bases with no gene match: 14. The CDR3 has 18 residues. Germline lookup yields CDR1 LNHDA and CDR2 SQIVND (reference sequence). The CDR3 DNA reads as TGTGCCAGTAGTTCTCGCCCCCGGGACTACGAAAGCACAGATACGCAGTATTTT. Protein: CASSSRPRDYESTDTQYF.

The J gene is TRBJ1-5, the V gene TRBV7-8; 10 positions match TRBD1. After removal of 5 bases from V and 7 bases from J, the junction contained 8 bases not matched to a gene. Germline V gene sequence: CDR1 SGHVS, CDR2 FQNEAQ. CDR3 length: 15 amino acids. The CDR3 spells CASSPRDRGRQPQHF. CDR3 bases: TGTGCCAGCAGCCCCCGGGACAGGGGACGGCAGCCCCAGCATTTT.